This TCR beta chain emerged from a study of cytomegalovirus exposure and HLA in healthy donors (TCRdb year 2017). As for the study more broadly: In an earlier analysis of about 560 of the donors, 276 Gb of sequence data and 95 million to 130 million unique TCR beta sequences from 180 million or so T cells were reported. Among about 360 genotyped donors of the cohort, an average of 235,054 unique TCR beta nucleotide sequences were sequenced per donor, around 18% of them non-productive. The number of typed donors differed by locus: about 629-630 for A, B, C, DRB1 and DQB1; some 500 for DQA1; some 590 for DPA1; and about 470 for DPB1. Approximately 310 gigabases of sequencing data and 70 million to 85 million unique TCR sequences were included in an early release covering about 600 HLA-typed donors. Donor age, sex, ethnicity and CMV serostatus were compiled alongside the repertoire data. Because of strong linkage in the cohort, roughly five DR-DQ haplotypes were treated as single units for association and clustering. The later analysis used no new phenotypic data to find candidate immune exposures, relying instead on TCR beta sequences and their occurrence across donors. The study aimed to test whether signatures of past pathogen exposure could be identified by cataloging public T cell receptors. HLA typing covered class I and class II loci at four-digit resolution. An earlier analysis of 587 of the donors applied high-throughput TCR beta sequencing to assess whether each TCR beta V gene segment acted as functional or pseudogenic. The study combined high-throughput TCR immunosequencing, statistical association of individual TCRs with disease status, and machine learning to predict cytomegalovirus infection status. Every discovery cohort repertoire had been produced on one sequencing platform. A later genetic analysis took genome-wide SNP genotypes for about 55% of the roughly 700 donors and used that subset as a discovery cohort. A later analysis re-examined previously published TCR beta repertoires from just over 650 donors and added high-resolution HLA genotyping to investigate patterns of TCR occurrence. The study profiled the T cell repertoires of some 610 subjects by immunosequencing and related them to cytomegalovirus serostatus. In addition to the first cohort of roughly 700 subjects, a separate validation cohort of approximately 110 different subjects was used. Of the roughly 400 genotyped donors, about 80% fell in the genetic ancestry cluster associated with self-reported Caucasian donors.

CDR1 and CDR2 (SGHRS, YFSETQ) derive from the germline V gene. The CDR3, cysteine through phenylalanine, is 13 amino acids long. The read is trimmed to its CDR3 DNA, 39 bases read in frame from base 1. V loses 4 bases, J loses 6 bases, and the germline ends lie 13 bases apart. The research as a whole found: A group of highly shared sequence variants was considered likely to be a technical artifact of the sequencing pipeline. Roughly uniform sequencing depth across donors was assumed in presence/absence analyses, although this assumption may not hold. An earlier analysis of around 540 of the donors showed that most TCR beta V segments appeared in productive rearrangements either about 90% or about 30% of the time, which broadly matched IMGT annotations. In a later genetic analysis, a missense DCLRE1C variant was associated with V-gene and J-gene trimming of TCR beta chains, and the association was replicated in an independent cohort. The only immune exposure information available for the cohort was CMV serostatus. The authors suggested that the approach could potentially be extended to other disease states and immunological phenotypes. Most TCR sequences were seen in very few donors, while some public TCRs were found in many individuals. A later analysis found that HLA-associated TCR beta chains were more clonally expanded and had lower generation probabilities than equally common non-associated chains. This cohort had only TCR beta chains sequenced, and the lack of alpha or paired-chain data limited which features could be detected. The study gave a list of about 170 TCR beta chains associated with cytomegalovirus. In a later genetic analysis, fewer N-insertions in productive TCRs were reported among donors in an Asian-associated ancestry cluster than the roughly 700-donor mean. In both the original and validation cohorts, the classifier was reported to diagnose cytomegalovirus status with high specificity and sensitivity. A later analysis found that most CMV-associated TCR beta chains appeared HLA-restricted, with HLA associations seemingly driven largely by CMV exposure. Some 15 rarely observed V segments, including chromosome 9 orphons, were excluded from the earlier analysis of about 610 of the donors because counts were too low. A later analysis reported that several top co-occurrence clusters appeared linked to parvovirus B19, influenza, CMV and Epstein-Barr virus. According to a later analysis, TCR association rates differed among HLA loci, with DRB1 alleles showing the most associated TCRs and HLA-C alleles showing the fewest. Because the 87-base-pair reads could not distinguish some IMGT-functional V segments, including TRBV6-2 and TRBV6-3, those segments were excluded. Assigning TCR associations to individual alleles was difficult when HLA alleles, especially DR and DQ, strongly co-occurred. In vitro tests confirmed that a few of the cytomegalovirus-associated TCR beta chains recognize cytomegalovirus antigens. A further reported finding was that TCR beta sequences accurately predicted the HLA-A and HLA-B alleles for most subjects in the first cohort. Because HLA typing was missing for some donors at each locus, association tests included only the typed subset. At a false discovery rate of 0.05, a later analysis linked 15,000 to 20,000 TCR beta sequences to specific HLA alleles. Correlated functional status among segregating V segments might reflect linkage disequilibrium, but an unknown experimental factor could not be ruled out.

The cohort comprised around 700 healthy bone marrow donors. At the time of sampling, every cohort member was nominally healthy, though immune exposures that went unrecorded were likely present. The donor tested CMV seronegative, placing the donor among the 300 to 400 seronegative members of the cohort. A peripheral blood sample was collected from each donor, and TCR beta sequencing was performed on peripheral blood mononuclear cells. Genomic DNA was extracted from the blood cell samples with the Qiagen DNeasy Blood Extraction Kit. A single count supports this clone. Its antigen is still unknown. Base qualities are not provided; no much larger clone lies one nucleotide away. Library preparation employed the immunoSEQ multiplex PCR assay. For the multiplex PCR, a mixture combining 60 forward primers for TCR Vbeta segments and 13 reverse primers for TCR Jbeta segments was used. The CDR3 region of rearranged TCR beta genes was amplified from genomic DNA by a multiplex PCR assay. On the Illumina HiSeq System, the amplified TCR beta libraries were sequenced as 87-base-pair reads. Turning to the authors' computational methods: A later analysis counted about 80 million unique TCR beta chains across the 650 to 700 repertoires, and around 12 million of these chains were shared by at least two donors. To remove PCR and sequencing errors, raw reads were error-corrected and collapsed into unique sequences using a nearest-neighbor algorithm that merged closely related sequences. CDR3 sequences were aligned to IMGT reference sequences to assign V, D and J gene segments. For a sequence to be retained, a match of at least six nucleotides to both a V gene segment and a J gene segment was required. A rearrangement was called productive if the CDR3 had no stop codons and remained in frame with V and J, and every other rearrangement was called non-productive. Following IMGT convention, CDR3 was defined as the stretch from the second conserved V-encoded cysteine to the conserved J-encoded phenylalanine. The earlier analysis of approximately 590 of the donors excluded any sequence lacking an unambiguous match to a single V gene segment. In an earlier analysis of roughly 500 of the donors, V segments were called functional above 56.7% productive rearrangements and were called segregating when the between-donor standard deviation exceeded 5%. A statistical classification framework was developed to diagnose cytomegalovirus status using the catalog of TCR beta chain sequences. A later analysis assigned V and J genes by comparing TCR nucleotide sequences with IMGT/GENE-DB human TR gene sequences. In a later analysis, CDR3 sequences and most-parsimonious VDJ recombination scenarios were assigned using the TCRdist pipeline. In a later analysis, every TCR beta chain was defined by the combination of its CDR3 amino acid sequence and its V-gene family, and reads without a unique V-gene family were dropped. To address suspected cross-contamination and a sequencing artifact, a later analysis removed around 590 highly shared, low-generation-probability nucleotide sequences. For each public chain, a later analysis derived a clonal expansion index from normalized ranks of inferred template counts within each repertoire. In a later analysis, generation probabilities were computed with a VDJ recombination model fitted to out-of-frame rearrangements, and the resulting probabilities were checked against IGoR. A later analysis scored TCR-TCR, TCR-HLA and TCR-CMV co-occurrence with hypergeometric tests, applying a repertoire-size bias correction to TCR pairs. False discovery rates were estimated in a later analysis by permuting HLA or CMV assignments 20 times. A later analysis grouped co-occurring TCRs with DBSCAN, adding TCRdist sequence similarity when clustering within HLA-allele-positive subsets. Repertoires with fewer than 30,000 or more than 120,000 public chains were left out of co-occurrence clustering, as were about five repertoires with anomalous nucleotide sharing. The source is immuneACCESS, and TCRdb retained only in-frame sequences with V and J called. Part of the clones is not carried over; for the studies checked, unresolved V genes explain less than half of this, and the remainder is unexplained. That table gives V, J and clone size, and the DNA gave D and trimming. Counted in this sample were approximately 35,000 clones; 70% to 85% of them appeared once. The ten top clones hold around 3.6% of the sample.

Input material: PBMCs. The chain uses TRBV5-1 and TRBJ1-2; the D segment cannot be called with confidence. This receptor was identified in a woman aged 18-35 years in good health and CMV-seronegative. CDR3 loop: CASSPGSLDGYTF. The nucleotide sequence is given as TGCGCCAGCAGCCCCGGGAGCCTCGATGGCTACACCTTC.